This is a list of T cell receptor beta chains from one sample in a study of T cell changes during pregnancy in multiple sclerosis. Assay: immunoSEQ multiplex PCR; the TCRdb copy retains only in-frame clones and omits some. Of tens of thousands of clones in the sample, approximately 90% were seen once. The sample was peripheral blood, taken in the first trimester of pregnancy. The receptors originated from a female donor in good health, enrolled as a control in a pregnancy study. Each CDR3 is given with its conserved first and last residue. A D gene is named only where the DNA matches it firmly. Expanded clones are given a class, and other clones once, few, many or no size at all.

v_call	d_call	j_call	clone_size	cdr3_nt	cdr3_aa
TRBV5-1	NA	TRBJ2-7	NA	TGCGCCAGCAGCTCGGACAATTACTACGAGCAGTACTTC	CASSSDNYYEQYF
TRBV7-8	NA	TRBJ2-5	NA	TGTGCCAGCAGCTTCCGGGAGCGAGCAGAGACCCAGTACTTC	CASSFRERAETQYF
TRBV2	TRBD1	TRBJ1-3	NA	TGTGCCAGCAGCGGGACAGCGAGGAGCACCATATATTTT	CASSGTARSTIYF
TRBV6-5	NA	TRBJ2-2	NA	TGTGCCAGCAGTTACTCGACGAGGCGGGGCGCCGGGGAGCTGTTTTTT	CASSYSTRRGAGELFF
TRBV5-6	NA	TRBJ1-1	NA	TGTGCCAGCAGCGCCCAAACAGGGAGCACTGAAGCTTTCTTT	CASSAQTGSTEAFF
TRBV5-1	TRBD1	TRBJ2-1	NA	TGCGCCAGCAGTCGGACAGGGGGCCTCAATGAGCAGTTCTTC	CASSRTGGLNEQFF
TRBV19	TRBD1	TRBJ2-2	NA	TGTGCCAGTAGTACCCTGGGACAGGGAACCGGGGAGCTGTTTTTT	CASSTLGQGTGELFF
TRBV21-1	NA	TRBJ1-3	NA	TGTGCCAGCAGCACCCCGAGGTGGCGGCCTGGAAACACCATATATTTT	CASSTPRWRPGNTIYF
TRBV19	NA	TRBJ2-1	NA	TGTGCCAGTAGTATGGTCGCGGCCCTCAATGAGCAGTTCTTC	CASSMVAALNEQFF
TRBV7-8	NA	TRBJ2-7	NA	TGTGCCAGCAGCTTGTACGAGGGTTCCTACGAGCAGTACTTC	CASSLYEGSYEQYF
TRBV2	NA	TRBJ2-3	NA	TGTGCCAGCAGTCTTTATATCATCGGAGGCACAGATACGCAGTATTTT	CASSLYIIGGTDTQYF
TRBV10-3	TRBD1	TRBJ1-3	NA	TGTGCCATCAGTGAGTCACAGGGGACTGGAAACACCATATATTTT	CAISESQGTGNTIYF
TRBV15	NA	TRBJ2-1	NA	TGTGCCACCAGCGGCCTTCCCCCCGATGAGCAGTTCTTC	CATSGLPPDEQFF
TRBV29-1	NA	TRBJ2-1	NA	TGCAGCGTTGATGACATCGGTGAGCAGTTCTTC	CSVDDIGEQFF
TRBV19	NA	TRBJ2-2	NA	TGTGCCAGTAGTATTACCGGGAGAGGCACCGGGGAGCTGTTTTTT	CASSITGRGTGELFF
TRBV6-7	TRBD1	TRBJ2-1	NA	TGTGCCAGAAGACCGGGACAGGGGTTTAGTGAGCAGTTCTTC	CARRPGQGFSEQFF
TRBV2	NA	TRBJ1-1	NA	TGTGCCAGCAGTGATTTAATGGGGGCCCACACTGAAGCTTTCTTT	CASSDLMGAHTEAFF
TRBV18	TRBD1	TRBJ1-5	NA	TGTGCCAGCTCGGGGGGACAGGGGACCAATCAGCCCCAGCATTTT	CASSGGQGTNQPQHF
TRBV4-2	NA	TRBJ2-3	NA	TGTGCCAGCAGCCAAGCGGGAGTAGTCCCAGATACGCAGTATTTT	CASSQAGVVPDTQYF
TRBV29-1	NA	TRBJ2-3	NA	TGCAGCGTTGCGTGGGGACTCACAGATACGCAGTATTTT	CSVAWGLTDTQYF
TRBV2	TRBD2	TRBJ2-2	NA	TGTGCCAGCAGCAGGACTAGCGGGAACACCGGGGAGCTGTTTTTT	CASSRTSGNTGELFF
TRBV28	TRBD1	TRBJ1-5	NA	TGTGCCAGCAGTGCCCGACAGGGAATCCCATACAATCAGCCCCAGCATTTT	CASSARQGIPYNQPQHF
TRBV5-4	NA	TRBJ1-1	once	TGTGCCAGCAGCTTGGACCCCAGGGCAGGCCTGAACACTGAAGCTTTCTTT	CASSLDPRAGLNTEAFF
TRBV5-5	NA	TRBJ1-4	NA	TGTGCCAGCAGCTTGTTTCAACACAGTAATGAAAAACTGTTTTTT	CASSLFQHSNEKLFF
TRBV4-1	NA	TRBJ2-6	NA	TGCGCCAGCAGCTGGCAGGGTTCTGGGGCCAACGTCCTGACTTTC	CASSWQGSGANVLTF
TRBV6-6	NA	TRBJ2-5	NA	TGTGCCAGCAGCAGCCTACGGGGGACCCAAGAGACCCAGTACTTC	CASSSLRGTQETQYF
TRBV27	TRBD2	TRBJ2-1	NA	TGTGCCAGCAGTTTTAAACTAGCGGGACCGGAGCAGTTCTTC	CASSFKLAGPEQFF
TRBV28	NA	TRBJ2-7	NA	TGTGCCAGCAGTTTTTGGGGCGGATACGAGCAGTACTTC	CASSFWGGYEQYF
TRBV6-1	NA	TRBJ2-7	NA	TGTGCCAGCAGTGATTTTACAGGGCGCGACGAGCAGTACTTC	CASSDFTGRDEQYF
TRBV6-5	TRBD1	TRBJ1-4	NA	TGTGCCAGCAGCAATGACAGGGCGGGGAAACTGTTTTTT	CASSNDRAGKLFF
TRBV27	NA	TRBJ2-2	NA	TGTGCCAGCAGCCCCCAGCCAGGGATGGACACCGGGGAGCTGTTTTTT	CASSPQPGMDTGELFF
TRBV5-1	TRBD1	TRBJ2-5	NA	TGCGCCAGCAGCCCAATCGGGACAGGGCAAGAGACCCAGTACTTC	CASSPIGTGQETQYF
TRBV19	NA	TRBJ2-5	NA	TGTGCCAGTAGGGCTCAGGGGTGGAAAGAGACCCAGTACTTC	CASRAQGWKETQYF
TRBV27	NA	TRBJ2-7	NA	TGTGCCAGCAGTTTTTACCCCCCCGAGTCGTACGAGCAGTACTTC	CASSFYPPESYEQYF
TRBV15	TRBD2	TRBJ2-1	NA	TGTGCCACCAGCGGAGCGGGAGGAGCCTACAATGAGCAGTTCTTC	CATSGAGGAYNEQFF
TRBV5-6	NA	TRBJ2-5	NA	TGTGCCAGCAGCGCGACCGGGTACCCAGACCAAGAGACCCAGTACTTC	CASSATGYPDQETQYF
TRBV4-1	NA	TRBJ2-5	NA	TGCGCCAGCAGTTCCCTAGGTTCTGAGACCCAGTACTTC	CASSSLGSETQYF
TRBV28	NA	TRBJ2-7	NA	TGTGCCAGCAGCCCCACAGGGTCCTCCTACGAGCAGTACTTC	CASSPTGSSYEQYF
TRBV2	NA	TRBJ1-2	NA	TGTGCCAGCAGTACAGCTAACTATGGCTACACCTTC	CASSTANYGYTF
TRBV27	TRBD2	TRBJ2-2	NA	TGTGCCAGCAGTCAGCGGGGAGGTCTGAACACCGGGGAGCTGTTTTTT	CASSQRGGLNTGELFF
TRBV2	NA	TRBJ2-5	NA	TGTGCCAGCAGTGAGGCAGTAGAGACCCAGTACTTC	CASSEAVETQYF
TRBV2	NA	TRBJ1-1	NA	TGTGCCAGCAGTGACCGAAGAGGGAGCACTGAAGCTTTCTTT	CASSDRRGSTEAFF
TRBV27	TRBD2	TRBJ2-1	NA	TGTGCCAGCAGTTTATTGCTAGCGGGAGGGCCCAGTGAGCAGTTCTTC	CASSLLLAGGPSEQFF
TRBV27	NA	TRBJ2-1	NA	TGTGCCAGCAGTTTATCCGGGACTCCAGGAGAGGAGCAGTTCTTC	CASSLSGTPGEEQFF
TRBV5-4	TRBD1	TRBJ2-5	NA	TGTGCCAGCAGGGAAACAGGGGCGGAGACCCAGTACTTC	CASRETGAETQYF
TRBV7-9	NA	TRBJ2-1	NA	TGTGCCAGCAGCCTCCCGGCGGGCCCCTACAATGAGCAGTTCTTC	CASSLPAGPYNEQFF
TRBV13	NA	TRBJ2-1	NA	TGTGCCAGCAGCTTAATGCCAGGGGACAACTACAATGAGCAGTTCTTC	CASSLMPGDNYNEQFF
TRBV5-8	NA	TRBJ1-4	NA	TGTGCCAGCAGCGGGGGCAGGGGCACTAATGAAAAACTGTTTTTT	CASSGGRGTNEKLFF